The 6 T cell receptor beta chains below were found in one sample sequenced in a study of T cell changes during pregnancy in multiple sclerosis. Generated by immunoSEQ multiplex PCR, the TCRdb table keeps only in-frame clones and is missing some. Here the sample spans 40,000 to 55,000 clones, around 90% being singletons. The starting material was CD4+ T cells from peripheral blood mononuclear cells, obtained after pregnancy. All receptors derive from a female donor in good health, enrolled as a control in a pregnancy study.

The chain links TRBV7-2 to TRBJ1-2; possibly TRBD1 for D (6 bases). Germline V lookup: CDR1 SGHTA, CDR2 FQGNSA. This CDR3 comprises 17 residues. Trimming took 5 bases from V and 1 from J, leaving 20 bases between them. CDR3 coding DNA: TGTGCCAGCAGCCCCCCCCGCACGAGACAGGATAACTATGGCTACACCTTC. Protein sequence: CASSPPRTRQDNYGYTF.

This rearrangement joins TRBV10-3 to TRBJ2-7; D is uncertain. Trimming took 2 bases from V and 2 from J, leaving 10 bases between them. The CDR3 has 14 residues. CDR1 is ENHRY, CDR2 SYGVKD, per germline. CDR3 nucleotides: TGTGCCATCAGTGAGAAACTACAACCCTACGAGCAGTACTTC. Its translation: CAISEKLQPYEQYF.

This chain joins TRBV6-1 and TRBJ1-2; D uncertain. Germline V gives CDR1 MNHNS, CDR2 SASEGT. The ends were cut back, 4 bases at V and 6 bases at J, with 15 bases in the middle. The CDR3 extends over 14 amino acids. The CDR3 DNA reads TGTGCCAGCAGTGGGTCGGGAACCCTCGATGGCTACACCTTC. Amino acids: CASSGSGTLDGYTF.

V usage is TRBV19 and J usage is TRBJ2-2; D possibly corresponds to TRBD2 (6 bases). Germline V lookup: CDR1 LNHDA, CDR2 SQIVND (reference sequence). V lost 6 bases to trimming and J lost 4 bases, with 12 bases between them. The CDR3 runs to 14 residues. CDR3: CASRSGGSTGELFF. The CDR3, as DNA: TGTGCCAGTAGGTCTGGAGGGAGCACCGGGGAGCTGTTTTTT.

This clone was observed a single time. The V and J genes are TRBV4-1 and TRBJ2-3, with 12 positions matching TRBD2. Per the germline V gene, CDR1 is MGHRA and CDR2 is YSYEKL. V dropped 1 base and J dropped 2; count of bases not matched to a gene: 4. CDR3 length: 17 amino acids. The CDR3: CASSQGPSGGATDTQYF. CDR3 nucleotides: TGCGCCAGCAGCCAAGGCCCTAGCGGGGGGGCCACAGATACGCAGTATTTT.

The J gene is TRBJ1-5, the V gene TRBV28; 7 bases line up with TRBD1. The junction had 6 bases not matched to a gene; V was cut back by 6 bases and J by 7 bases. The CDR3 loop spans 13 amino acids. Germline V CDR1 and CDR2: MDHEN, SYDVKM. DNA for the CDR3: TGTGCCAGCAGCTATGGACAGGAGCAGCCCCAGCATTTT. This translates into CASSYGQEQPQHF.